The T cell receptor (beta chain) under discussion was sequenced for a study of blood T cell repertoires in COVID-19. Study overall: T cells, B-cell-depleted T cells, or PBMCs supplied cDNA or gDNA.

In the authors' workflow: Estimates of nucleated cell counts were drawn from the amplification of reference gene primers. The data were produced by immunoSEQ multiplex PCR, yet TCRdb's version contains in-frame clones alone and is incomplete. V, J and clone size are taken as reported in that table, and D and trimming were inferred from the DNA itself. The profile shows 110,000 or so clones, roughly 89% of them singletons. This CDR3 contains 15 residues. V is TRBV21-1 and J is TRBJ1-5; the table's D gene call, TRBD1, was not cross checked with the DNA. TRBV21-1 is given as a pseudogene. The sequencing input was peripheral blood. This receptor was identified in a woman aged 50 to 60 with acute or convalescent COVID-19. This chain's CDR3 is CASSNRRRDNQPQHF. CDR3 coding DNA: TGTGCCAGCAGCAACAGACGCAGGGATAATCAGCCCCAGCATTTT.